Below are 9 T cell receptor beta chains sequenced from a single sample in a study of human T cells and chemical hapten exposure. Time point noted: patch test 1, 2 weeks after DPC sensitization. Treatment meaning: therapeutic diphenylcyclopropenone sensitization with weekly scalp DPC. TCRdb re-analysed the RACE reads in MiXCR, keeping a single row per CDR3 protein. The sample holds 300,000 to 350,000 distinct CDR3 sequences, approximately 6.3% seen once. The sample in question was whole blood, obtained in connection with sensitization to the hapten diphenylcyclopropenone (DPC). The receptors originated from a woman in her late teens or twenties with alopecia areata. Some clones in this sample may be carry-over from other donors' samples.

This clonotype has more than one count but fewer than ten. This rearrangement joins TRBV7-2 to TRBJ2-5, with a tentative D call TRBD1 (6 bases). The CDR3 contains 14 residues. CDR1 and CDR2 from the germline V gene are SGHTA and FQGNSA. Deletions cut 7 bases from V and 5 bases from J, with 17 bases between. CDR3 sequence reads: CASTVTGLPETQYF. The CDR3 DNA is TGTGCCAGCACCGTGACAGGTCTACCCGAGACCCAGTACTTC.

The chain links TRBV18 to TRBJ1-4; unclear D gene. Germline V gene sequence: CDR1 KGHSH, CDR2 LQKENI. V was cut by 0 bases and J by 2 bases, with 4 bases left in between. There are 14 residues in the CDR3. The CDR3 coding sequence is TGTGCCAGCTCACCACCGGGGACTAATGAAAAACTGTTTTTT. Translating gives CASSPPGTNEKLFF.

This sequence joins TRBV20-1 and TRBJ2-7; no definite D call. The CDR3 is 12 amino acids. V lost 5 bases to trimming and J lost 4 bases, with 12 bases between them. Germline CDR1 is DFQATT and CDR2 is SNEGSKA (reference sequence). The CDR3 is CSALYDTYEQYF. The CDR3 DNA follows: TGCAGTGCTCTATACGACACGTACGAGCAGTACTTC.

This clonotype was recorded many times. The CDR3: CASSSRQGPLYEQYF. CDR3 DNA sequence: TGTGCCAGCAGCTCAAGACAGGGCCCCCTCTACGAGCAGTACTTC. This rearrangement joins TRBV7-2 to TRBJ2-7; 7 positions match TRBD1. V shed 4 bases, J shed 3 bases, and the junction held 9 bases outside the gene matches. The CDR3 totals 15 residues. Looked up from germline, CDR1 is SGHTA and CDR2 is FQGNSA.

This clonotype was seen only a few times. V gene TRBV12-3 or TRBV12-4 combines with J gene TRBJ1-2, with a possible D match to TRBD1 (6 bases). V gave up 2 bases and J gave up 4 bases, with 17 bases separating them. The CDR3 is 16 residues long. CDR3 loop: CASSLLLRGQGYGYTF. CDR3 sequence (DNA): TGTGCCAGCAGTTTACTCCTCCGGGGGCAAGGCTATGGCTACACCTTC.

This clonotype was observed at least ten times. The chain recombines TRBV11-1 with TRBJ2-7, with D tentatively TRBD1 (6 bases). CDR1 is SGHAT, CDR2 FQDESV, per germline (reference sequence). The CDR3 has 13 residues. V was trimmed by 5 bases and J by 3 bases, leaving 11 bases between them. The CDR3 coding sequence is TGTGCCAGCAGCCCAGACAGGATCTACGAGCAGTACTTC. Translating gives CASSPDRIYEQYF.

This clonotype was found many times. The V call is TRBV7-2, the J call TRBJ2-1; 8 nucleotides agree with TRBD2. The CDR3 is 16 amino acids. Trimming removed 3 bases from V and 6 bases from J; junction bases left unmatched: 10. Germline assignment: CDR1 SGHTA and CDR2 FQGNSA. The CDR3 bases are TGTGCCAGCAGCTTGGCGGGGGGCTTGGCCCCCAATGAGCAGTTCTTC. Encoded protein: CASSLAGGLAPNEQFF.

This clonotype has more than one count but fewer than ten. The V call is TRBV4-1, the J call TRBJ2-3, with D possibly being TRBD2 (7 bases). This CDR3 has 17 amino acids. CDR1 MGHRA and CDR2 YSYEKL come from the germline V gene. Trimming removed 1 base from V and 8 bases from J, with 22 bases in between. In nucleotides, the CDR3 is TGCGCCAGCAGCCAAGTGGGTGGTCGAGGGGGGGCCGGTACGCAGTATTTT. It yields the protein CASSQVGGRGGAGTQYF.

The chain has TRBV29-1 and TRBJ2-7; possibly TRBD2 for D (6 bases). CDR1 and CDR2 (germline): SQVTM, ANQGSEA. This CDR3 contains 14 residues. V shed 4 bases and J shed 5 bases, with 18 bases lying between them. This CDR3 is CSVAKNTGSHEQYF. As DNA, the CDR3 is TGCAGCGTTGCAAAAAATACCGGGAGCCACGAGCAGTACTTC.